This TCR beta chain was sequenced in a study of shared clonotypes between healthy human individuals. The naive CD8 fraction comprised CD45RO-negative cells positively selected for CCR7 and excluded terminally differentiated effector memory CD45RA+ cells. Nashville, Tennessee was home to all donors, who were Caucasian adults. J was trimmed by 2 bases and V by 2 bases; bases with no gene match: 6. Per the germline V gene, CDR1 is MGHDK and CDR2 is SYGVNS. The CDR3 is 16 amino acids. Over several immunoSEQ plates, each subset's genomic DNA was distributed in even portions. In the original workflow: ImmunoSEQ output lacked quality scores and full-length reads, limiting matched filtering. Only in-frame clones appear in the TCRdb table, and some are missing; sequencing was by immunoSEQ multiplex PCR. The V and J calls and clone size were taken over from that table, and D and trimming were inferred from the DNA. The sample comprises about 2.1 million clones, more than 85% of which are singletons, and under 2% rests with the top ten.

The chain couples TRBV25-1 to TRBJ2-5, with 9 nucleotides matching TRBD2. Sequenced: naive CD8+ T cells from PBMCs. This TCR was sampled from a man aged 18 to 35 in good health. Some clones in this sample may be carry-over from other donors' samples. Here the CDR3 reads CASSEGRGREQETQYF. The DNA for the CDR3 is TGTGCCAGCAGTGAAGGGCGCGGGAGGGAACAAGAGACCCAGTACTTC.